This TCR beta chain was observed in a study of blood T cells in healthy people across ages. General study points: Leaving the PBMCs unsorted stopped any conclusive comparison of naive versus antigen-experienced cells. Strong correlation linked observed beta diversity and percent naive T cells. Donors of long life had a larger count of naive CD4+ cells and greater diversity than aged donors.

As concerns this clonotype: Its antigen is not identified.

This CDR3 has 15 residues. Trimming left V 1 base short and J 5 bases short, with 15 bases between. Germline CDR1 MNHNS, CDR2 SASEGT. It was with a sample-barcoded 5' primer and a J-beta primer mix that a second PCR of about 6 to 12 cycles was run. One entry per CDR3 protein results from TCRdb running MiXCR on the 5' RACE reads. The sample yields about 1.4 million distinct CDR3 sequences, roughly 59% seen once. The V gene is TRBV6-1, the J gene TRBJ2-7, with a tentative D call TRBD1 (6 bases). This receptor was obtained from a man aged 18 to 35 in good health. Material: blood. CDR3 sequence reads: CASSEEGRGNDEQYF. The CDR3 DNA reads TGTGCCAGCAGTGAAGAGGGCAGGGGCAACGACGAGCAGTACTTC.